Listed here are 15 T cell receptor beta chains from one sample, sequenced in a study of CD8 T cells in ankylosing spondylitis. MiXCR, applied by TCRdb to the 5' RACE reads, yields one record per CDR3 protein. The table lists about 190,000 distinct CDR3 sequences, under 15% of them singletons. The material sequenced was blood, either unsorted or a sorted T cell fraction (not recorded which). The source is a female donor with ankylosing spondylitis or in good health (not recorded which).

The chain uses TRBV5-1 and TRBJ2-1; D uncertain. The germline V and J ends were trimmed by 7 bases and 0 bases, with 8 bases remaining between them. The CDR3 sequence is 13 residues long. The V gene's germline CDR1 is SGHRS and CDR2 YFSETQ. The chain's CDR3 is CASGVLSYNEQFF. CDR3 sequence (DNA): TGCGCCAGCGGGGTCCTCTCCTACAATGAGCAGTTCTTC.

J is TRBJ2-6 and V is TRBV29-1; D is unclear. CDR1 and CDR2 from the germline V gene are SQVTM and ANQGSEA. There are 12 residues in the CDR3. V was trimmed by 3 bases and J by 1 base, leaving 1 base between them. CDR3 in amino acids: CSVDSGANVLTF. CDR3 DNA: TGCAGCGTTGATTCTGGGGCCAACGTCCTGACTTTC.

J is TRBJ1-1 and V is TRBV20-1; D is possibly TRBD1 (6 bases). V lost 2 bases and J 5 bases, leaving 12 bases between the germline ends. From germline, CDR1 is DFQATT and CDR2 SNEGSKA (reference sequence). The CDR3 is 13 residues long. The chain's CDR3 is CSARTGWATEAFF. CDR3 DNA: TGCAGTGCTAGAACAGGGTGGGCGACTGAAGCTTTCTTT.

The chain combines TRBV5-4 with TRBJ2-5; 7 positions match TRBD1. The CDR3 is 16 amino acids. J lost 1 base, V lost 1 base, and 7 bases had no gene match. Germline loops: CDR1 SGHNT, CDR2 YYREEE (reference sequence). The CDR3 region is CASSLYRGVSQETQYF. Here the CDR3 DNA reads TGTGCCAGCAGCTTGTACAGGGGCGTATCCCAAGAGACCCAGTACTTC.

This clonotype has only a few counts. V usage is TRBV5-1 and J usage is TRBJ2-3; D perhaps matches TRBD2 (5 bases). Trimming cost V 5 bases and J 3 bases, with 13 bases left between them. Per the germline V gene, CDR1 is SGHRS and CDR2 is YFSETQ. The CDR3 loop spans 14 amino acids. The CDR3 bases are TGCGCCAGCAGAGGCGGGCCTGGGACAGATACGCAGTATTTT. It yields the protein CASRGGPGTDTQYF. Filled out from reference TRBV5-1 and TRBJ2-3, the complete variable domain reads KAGVTQTPRYLIKTRGQQVTLSCSPISGHRSVSWYQQTPGQGLQFLFEYFSETQRNKGNFPGRFSGRQFSNSRSEMNVSTLELGDSALYLCASRGGPGTDTQYFGPGTRLTVL.

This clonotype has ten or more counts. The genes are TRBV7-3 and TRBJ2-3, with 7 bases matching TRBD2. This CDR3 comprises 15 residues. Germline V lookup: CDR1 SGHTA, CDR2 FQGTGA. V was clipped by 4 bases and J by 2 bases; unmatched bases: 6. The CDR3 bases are TGTGCCAGCAGCTCGCCTAGCGGACTCACAGATACGCAGTATTTT. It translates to CASSSPSGLTDTQYF.

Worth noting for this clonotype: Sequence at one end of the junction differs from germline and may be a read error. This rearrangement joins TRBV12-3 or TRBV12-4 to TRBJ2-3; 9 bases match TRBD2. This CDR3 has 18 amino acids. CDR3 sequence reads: CTSCLALSSGSSTDTQYF. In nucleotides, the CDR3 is TGTACCAGCTGTTTAGCGCTAAGTAGCGGGAGCTCGACAGATACGCAGTATTTT.

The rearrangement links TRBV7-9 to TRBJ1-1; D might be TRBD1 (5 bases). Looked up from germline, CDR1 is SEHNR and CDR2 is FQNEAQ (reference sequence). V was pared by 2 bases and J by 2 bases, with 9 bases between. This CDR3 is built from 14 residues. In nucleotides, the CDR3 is TGTGCCAGCAGCTTAAGCCGGACAAACACTGAAGCTTTCTTT. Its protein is CASSLSRTNTEAFF.

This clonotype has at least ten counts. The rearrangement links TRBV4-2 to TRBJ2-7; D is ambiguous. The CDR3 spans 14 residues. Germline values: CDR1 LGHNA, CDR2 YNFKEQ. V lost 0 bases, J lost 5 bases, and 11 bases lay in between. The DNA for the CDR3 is TGTGCCAGCAGCCAAGATGTGGGTCGGAACGAGCAGTACTTC. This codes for CASSQDVGRNEQYF.

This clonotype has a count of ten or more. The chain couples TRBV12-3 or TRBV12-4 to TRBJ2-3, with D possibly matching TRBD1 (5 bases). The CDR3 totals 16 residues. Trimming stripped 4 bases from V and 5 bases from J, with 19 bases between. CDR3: CASSSDLQGLGDTQYF. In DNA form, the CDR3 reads TGTGCCAGCAGTTCGGACCTTCAGGGATTGGGAGATACGCAGTATTTT.

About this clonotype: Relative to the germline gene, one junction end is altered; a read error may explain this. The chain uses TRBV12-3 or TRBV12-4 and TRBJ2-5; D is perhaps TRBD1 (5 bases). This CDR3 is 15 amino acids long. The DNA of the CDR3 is TGTACCAGCAGTTTTGTACCCAGGGTGGAAGAGACCCAGTACTTC. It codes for CTSSFVPRVEETQYF.

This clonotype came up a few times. CDR3 DNA: TGTGCCAGCAAAGGACTAGCGGTGGGCAACGAGCAGTACTTC. The encoded protein is CASKGLAVGNEQYF. The chain couples TRBV27 to TRBJ2-7, with 10 bases identical to TRBD2. The V gene end was trimmed by 7 bases and the J gene end by 5 bases; junction bases not matched to a gene: 8. Germline values: CDR1 MNHEY, CDR2 SMNVEV (reference sequence). CDR3 length equals 14 residues.

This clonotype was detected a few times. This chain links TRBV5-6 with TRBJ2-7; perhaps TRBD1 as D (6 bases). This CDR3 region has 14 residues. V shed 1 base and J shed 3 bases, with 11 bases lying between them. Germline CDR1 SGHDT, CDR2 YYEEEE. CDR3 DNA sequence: TGTGCCAGCAGCTTGACAGGGAGAGTCTACGAGCAGTACTTC. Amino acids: CASSLTGRVYEQYF.

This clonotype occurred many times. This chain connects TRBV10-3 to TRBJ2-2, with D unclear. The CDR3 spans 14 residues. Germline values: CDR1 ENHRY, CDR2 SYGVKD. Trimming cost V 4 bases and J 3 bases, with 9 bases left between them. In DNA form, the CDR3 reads TGTGCCATCAGTGGTATGAGTGACACCGGGGAGCTGTTTTTT. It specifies CAISGMSDTGELFF.

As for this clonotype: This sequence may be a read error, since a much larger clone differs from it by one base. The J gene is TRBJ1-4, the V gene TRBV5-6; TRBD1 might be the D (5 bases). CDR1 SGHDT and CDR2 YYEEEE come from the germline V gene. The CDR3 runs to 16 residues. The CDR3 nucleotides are TGTGCCAGCAGCATTGACCCGGGACGCAGTAATGAAAAACTGCTTTTT. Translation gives CASSIDPGRSNEKLLF.